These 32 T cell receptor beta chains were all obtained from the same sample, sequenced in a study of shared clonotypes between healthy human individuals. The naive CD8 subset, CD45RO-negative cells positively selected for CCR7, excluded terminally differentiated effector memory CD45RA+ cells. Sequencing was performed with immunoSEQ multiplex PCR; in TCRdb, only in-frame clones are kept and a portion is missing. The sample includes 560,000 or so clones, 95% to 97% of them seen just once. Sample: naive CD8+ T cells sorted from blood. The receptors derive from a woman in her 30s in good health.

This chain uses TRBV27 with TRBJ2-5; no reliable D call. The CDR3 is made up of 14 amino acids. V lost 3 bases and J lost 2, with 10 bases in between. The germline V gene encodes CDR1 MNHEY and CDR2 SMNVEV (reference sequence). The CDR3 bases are TGTGCCAGCAGTTTCAGCGTCCCGCAAGAGACCCAGTACTTC. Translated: CASSFSVPQETQYF.

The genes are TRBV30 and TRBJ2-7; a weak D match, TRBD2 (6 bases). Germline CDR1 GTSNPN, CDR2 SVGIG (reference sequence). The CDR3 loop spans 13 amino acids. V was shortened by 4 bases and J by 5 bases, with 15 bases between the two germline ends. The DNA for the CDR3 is TGTGCCTGGAAGGAGGCGGGAAGGCACGAGCAGTACTTC. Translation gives CAWKEAGRHEQYF.

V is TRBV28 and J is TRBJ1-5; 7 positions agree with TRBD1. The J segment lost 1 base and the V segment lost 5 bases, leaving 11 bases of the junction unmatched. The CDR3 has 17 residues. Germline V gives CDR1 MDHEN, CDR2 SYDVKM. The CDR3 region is CASSDPIWTGSNQPQHF. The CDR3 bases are TGTGCCAGCAGTGATCCCATATGGACAGGAAGCAATCAGCCCCAGCATTTT.

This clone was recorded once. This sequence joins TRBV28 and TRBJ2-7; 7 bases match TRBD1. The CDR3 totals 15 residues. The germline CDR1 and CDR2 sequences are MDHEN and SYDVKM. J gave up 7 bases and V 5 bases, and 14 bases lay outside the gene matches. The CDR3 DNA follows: TGTGCCAGCAGTCCACTCGACAGGGCTGCTAGGGAGCAGTACTTC. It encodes CASSPLDRAAREQYF. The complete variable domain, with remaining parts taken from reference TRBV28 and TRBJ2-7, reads DVKVTQSSRYLVKRTGEKVFLECVQDMDHENMFWYRQDPGLGLRLIYFSYDVKMKEKGDIPEGYSVSREKKERFSLILESASTNQTSMYLCASSPLDRAAREQYFGPGTRLTVT.

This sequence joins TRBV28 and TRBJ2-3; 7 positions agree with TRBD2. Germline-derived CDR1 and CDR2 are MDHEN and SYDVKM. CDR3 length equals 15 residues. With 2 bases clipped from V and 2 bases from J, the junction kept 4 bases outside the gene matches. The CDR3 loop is CASSLGGGTTDTQYF. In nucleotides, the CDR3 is TGTGCCAGCAGTTTAGGGGGAGGGACCACAGATACGCAGTATTTT.

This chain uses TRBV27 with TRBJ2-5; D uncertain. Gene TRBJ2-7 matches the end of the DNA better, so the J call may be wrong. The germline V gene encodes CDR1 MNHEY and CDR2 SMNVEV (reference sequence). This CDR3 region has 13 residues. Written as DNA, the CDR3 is TGTGCCAGCAGTTTATCGATGGCCTACGAGCAGTACTTC. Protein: CASSLSMAYEQYF.

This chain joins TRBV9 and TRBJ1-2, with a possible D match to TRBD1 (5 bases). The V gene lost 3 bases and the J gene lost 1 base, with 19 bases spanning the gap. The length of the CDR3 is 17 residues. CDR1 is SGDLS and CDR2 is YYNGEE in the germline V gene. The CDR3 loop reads CASSDSRGPSLNYGYTF. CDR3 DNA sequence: TGTGCCAGCAGCGATAGTAGGGGTCCCTCTCTTAACTATGGCTACACCTTC.

The chain's CDR3 is CASSLRGKPYEQYF. CDR3 bases: TGTGCCAGCAGCTTACGCGGGAAACCCTACGAGCAGTACTTC. The rearrangement uses TRBV11-2 and TRBJ2-7; TRBD2 is a possible D gene (6 bases). CDR3 length: 14 amino acids. The V and J ends lost 2 bases and 2 bases respectively, with 10 bases between them. Germline V lookup: CDR1 SGHAT, CDR2 FQNNGV.

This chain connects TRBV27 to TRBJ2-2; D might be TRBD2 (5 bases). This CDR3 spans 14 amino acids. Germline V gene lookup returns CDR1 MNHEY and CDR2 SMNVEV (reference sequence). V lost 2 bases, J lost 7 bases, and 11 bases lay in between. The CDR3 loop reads CASSLGSGFGELFF. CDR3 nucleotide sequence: TGTGCCAGCAGTTTAGGGAGCGGTTTCGGGGAGCTGTTTTTT.

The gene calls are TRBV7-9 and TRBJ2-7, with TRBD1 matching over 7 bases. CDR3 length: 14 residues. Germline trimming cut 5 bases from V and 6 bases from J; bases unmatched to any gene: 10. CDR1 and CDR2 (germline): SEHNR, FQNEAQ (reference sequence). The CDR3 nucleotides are TGTGCCAGCAGCCCAACAGGGGCTCTTCGCGAGCAGTACTTC. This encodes CASSPTGALREQYF.

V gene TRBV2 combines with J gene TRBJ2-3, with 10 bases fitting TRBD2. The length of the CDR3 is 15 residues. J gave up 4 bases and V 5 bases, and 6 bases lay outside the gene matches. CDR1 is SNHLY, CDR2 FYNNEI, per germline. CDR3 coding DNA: TGTGCCAGCAGTTGGACTAGCGGAATGGCAGATACGCAGTATTTT. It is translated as CASSWTSGMADTQYF.

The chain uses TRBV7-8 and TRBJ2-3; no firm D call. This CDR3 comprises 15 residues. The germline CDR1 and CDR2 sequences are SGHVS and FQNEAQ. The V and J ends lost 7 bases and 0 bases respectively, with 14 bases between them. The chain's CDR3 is CASTGQESSTDTQYF. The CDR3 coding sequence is TGTGCCAGCACGGGTCAAGAGTCTAGCACAGATACGCAGTATTTT.

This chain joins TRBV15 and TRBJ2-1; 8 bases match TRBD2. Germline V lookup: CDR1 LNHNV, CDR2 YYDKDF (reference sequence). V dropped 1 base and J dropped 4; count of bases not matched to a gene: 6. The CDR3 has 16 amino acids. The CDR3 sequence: CATSRGREGPYNEQFF. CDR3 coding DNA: TGTGCCACCAGCAGAGGCCGGGAGGGCCCTTACAATGAGCAGTTCTTC.

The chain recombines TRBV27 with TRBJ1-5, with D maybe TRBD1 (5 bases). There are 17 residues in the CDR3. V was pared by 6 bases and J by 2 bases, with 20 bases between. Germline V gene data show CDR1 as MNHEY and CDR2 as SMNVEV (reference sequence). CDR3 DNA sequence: TGTGCCAGCAGACCCCCAAGGGACGATAGGGGCAATCAGCCCCAGCATTTT. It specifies CASRPPRDDRGNQPQHF.

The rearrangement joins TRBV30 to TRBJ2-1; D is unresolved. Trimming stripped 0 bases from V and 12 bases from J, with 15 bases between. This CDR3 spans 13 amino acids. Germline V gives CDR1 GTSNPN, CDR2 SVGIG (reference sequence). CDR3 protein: CAWSVFSFMGQFF. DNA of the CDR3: TGTGCCTGGAGTGTATTCTCTTTCATGGGGCAGTTCTTC.

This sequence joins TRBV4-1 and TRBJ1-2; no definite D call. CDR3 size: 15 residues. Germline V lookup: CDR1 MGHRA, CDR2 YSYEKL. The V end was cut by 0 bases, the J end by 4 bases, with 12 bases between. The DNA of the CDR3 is TGCGCCAGCAGCCAAGATCCGGGATCCTTCTATGGCTACACCTTC. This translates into CASSQDPGSFYGYTF.

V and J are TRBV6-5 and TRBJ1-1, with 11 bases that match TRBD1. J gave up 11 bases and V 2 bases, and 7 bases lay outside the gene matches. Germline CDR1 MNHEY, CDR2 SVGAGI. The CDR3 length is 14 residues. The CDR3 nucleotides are TGTGCCAGCAGTTACCCCGGACAGGGGGCGTCGGCTTTCTTT. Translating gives CASSYPGQGASAFF.

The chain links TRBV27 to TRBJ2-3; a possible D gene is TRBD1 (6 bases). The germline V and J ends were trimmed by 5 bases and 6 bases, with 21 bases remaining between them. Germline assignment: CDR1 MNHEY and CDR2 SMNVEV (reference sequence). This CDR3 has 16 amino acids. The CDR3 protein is CASSLGTTNKGDTQYF. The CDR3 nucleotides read TGTGCCAGCAGTCTAGGGACAACAAATAAAGGCGATACGCAGTATTTT.

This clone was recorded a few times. The CDR3 nucleotides read TGTGCCAGCAGAGCGACAGGGTTGCGGGGCAATCAGCCCCAGCATTTT. It encodes CASRATGLRGNQPQHF. The J gene is TRBJ1-5, the V gene TRBV6-6; the match to TRBD1 covers 7 bases. V lost 6 bases to trimming and J lost 2 bases; unmatched junction nucleotides: 10. The CDR3 is made up of 16 amino acids. Germline loops: CDR1 MNHNY, CDR2 SVGAGI (reference sequence).

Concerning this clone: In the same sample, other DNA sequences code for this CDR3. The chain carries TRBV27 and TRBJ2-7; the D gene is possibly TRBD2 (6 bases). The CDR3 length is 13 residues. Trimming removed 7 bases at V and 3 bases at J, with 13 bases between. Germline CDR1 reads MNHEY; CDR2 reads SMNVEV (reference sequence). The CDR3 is CASKGGTGYEQYF. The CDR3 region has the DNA TGTGCCAGCAAGGGCGGGACCGGCTACGAGCAGTACTTC.

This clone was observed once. The CDR3 region is CASRATGLATYEQYF. The DNA of the CDR3 is TGTGCCAGCAGAGCCACGGGACTAGCGACCTACGAGCAGTACTTC. The V call is TRBV27, the J call TRBJ2-7, with 10 bases lining up with TRBD2. Germline V gives CDR1 MNHEY, CDR2 SMNVEV (reference sequence). The CDR3 totals 15 residues. V lost 6 bases to trimming and J lost 2 bases; unmatched junction nucleotides: 7.

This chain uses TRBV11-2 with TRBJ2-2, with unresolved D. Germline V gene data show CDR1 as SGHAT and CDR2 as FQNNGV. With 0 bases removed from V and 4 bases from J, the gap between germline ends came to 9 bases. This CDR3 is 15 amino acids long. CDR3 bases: TGTGCCAGCAGCTTAGAGGCTAGGGTCACCGGGGAGCTGTTTTTT. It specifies CASSLEARVTGELFF.

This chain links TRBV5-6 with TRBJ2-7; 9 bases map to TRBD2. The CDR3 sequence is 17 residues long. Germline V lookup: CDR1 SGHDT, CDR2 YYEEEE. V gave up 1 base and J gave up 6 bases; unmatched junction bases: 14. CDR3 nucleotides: TGTGCCAGCAGCTTGTGGACTAGCGCGATCCGTATCAGCGAGCAGTACTTC. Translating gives CASSLWTSAIRISEQYF.

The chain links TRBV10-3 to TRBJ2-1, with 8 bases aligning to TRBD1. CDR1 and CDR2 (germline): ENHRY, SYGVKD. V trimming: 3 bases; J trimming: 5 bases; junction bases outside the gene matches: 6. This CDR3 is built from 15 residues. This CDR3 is CAISENRGKNNEQFF. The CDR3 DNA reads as TGTGCCATCAGTGAAAACAGGGGGAAAAACAATGAGCAGTTCTTC.

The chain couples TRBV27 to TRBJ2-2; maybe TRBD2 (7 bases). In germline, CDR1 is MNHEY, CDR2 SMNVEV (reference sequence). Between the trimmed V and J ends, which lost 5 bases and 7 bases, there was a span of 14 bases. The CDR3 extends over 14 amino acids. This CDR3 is CASSGPRGGGELFF. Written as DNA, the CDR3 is TGTGCCAGCAGTGGTCCTAGGGGGGGCGGGGAGCTGTTTTTT.

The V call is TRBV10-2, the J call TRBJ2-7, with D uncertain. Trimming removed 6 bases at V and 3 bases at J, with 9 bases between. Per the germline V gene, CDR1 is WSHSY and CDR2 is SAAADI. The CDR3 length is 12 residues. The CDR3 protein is CASSELIYEQYF. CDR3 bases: TGCGCCAGCAGCGAACTTATCTACGAGCAGTACTTC.

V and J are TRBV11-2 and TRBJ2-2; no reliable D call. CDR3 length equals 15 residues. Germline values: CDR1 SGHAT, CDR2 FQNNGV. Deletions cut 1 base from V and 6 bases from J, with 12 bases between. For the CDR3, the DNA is TGTGCCAGCAGCTTAGGAGTACGGGCCCCCGGGGAGCTGTTTTTT. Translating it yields CASSLGVRAPGELFF.

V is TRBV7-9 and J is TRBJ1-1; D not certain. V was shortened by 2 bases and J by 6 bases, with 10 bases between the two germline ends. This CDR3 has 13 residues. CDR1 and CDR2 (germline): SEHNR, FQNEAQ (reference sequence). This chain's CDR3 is CASSLPGAPEAFF. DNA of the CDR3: TGTGCCAGCAGCTTACCCGGAGCCCCTGAAGCTTTCTTT.

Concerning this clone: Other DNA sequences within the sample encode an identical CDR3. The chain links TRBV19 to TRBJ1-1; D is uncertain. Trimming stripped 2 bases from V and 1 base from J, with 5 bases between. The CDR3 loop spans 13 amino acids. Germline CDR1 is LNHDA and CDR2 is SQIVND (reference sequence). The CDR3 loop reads CASSIFPNTEAFF. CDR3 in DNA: TGTGCCAGTAGTATATTCCCGAACACTGAAGCTTTCTTT.

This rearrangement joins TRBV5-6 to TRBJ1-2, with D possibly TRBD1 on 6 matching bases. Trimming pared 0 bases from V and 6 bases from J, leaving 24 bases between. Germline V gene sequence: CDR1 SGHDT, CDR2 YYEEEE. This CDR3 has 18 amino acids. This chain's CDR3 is CASSLEDGGGGLFDGYTF. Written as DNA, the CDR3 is TGTGCCAGCAGCTTGGAAGACGGTGGCGGGGGCCTCTTCGATGGCTACACCTTC. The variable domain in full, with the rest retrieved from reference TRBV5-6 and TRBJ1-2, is DAGVTQSPTHLIKTRGQQVTLRCSPKSGHDTVSWYQQALGQGPQFIFQYYEEEERQRGNFPDRFSGHQFPNYSSELNVNALLLGDSALYLCASSLEDGGGGLFDGYTFGSGTRLTVV.

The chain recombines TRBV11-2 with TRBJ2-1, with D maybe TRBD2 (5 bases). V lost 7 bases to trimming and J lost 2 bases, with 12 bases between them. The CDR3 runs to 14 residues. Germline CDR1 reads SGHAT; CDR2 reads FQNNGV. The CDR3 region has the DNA TGTGCCAGCACCGGTGACTACGCCTACAATGAGCAGTTCTTC. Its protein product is CASTGDYAYNEQFF.

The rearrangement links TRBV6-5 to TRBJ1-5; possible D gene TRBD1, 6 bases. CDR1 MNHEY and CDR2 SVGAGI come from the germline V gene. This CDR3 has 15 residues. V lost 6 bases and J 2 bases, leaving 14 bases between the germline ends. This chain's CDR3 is CASRDSGVGNQPQHF. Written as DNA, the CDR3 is TGTGCCAGCAGAGATTCAGGGGTTGGCAATCAGCCCCAGCATTTT.